The rows below give T cell receptor beta chains drawn from one sample of a study of naive and memory T cell subsets. TCRdb passed the 5' RACE reads through MiXCR, listing each CDR3 protein once. There are some 60,000 distinct CDR3 sequences in the sample; 7.6% occur only once, and roughly 8.9% lies in the top ten. All receptors come from a female donor in good health. CDR3s include the opening cysteine and the closing phenylalanine or tryptophan. D genes are given only for firm matches. Size values are once, few and many counts, or a class for expanded clones, and some rows have none.

>TRBV6-4|TRBJ1-6|many|.
TGTGCCAGCAGTGTCTCCCCCGGGAATTCACCCCTCCACTTT
CASSVSPGNSPLHF
>TRBV29-1|TRBJ1-5|many|.
TGCAGCGTTGGGGTCCTTAAGGATCAGCCCCAGCATTTT
CSVGVLKDQPQHF
>TRBV4-1|TRBJ1-4|many|.
TGCGCCAGCAGCCTACTATCTGGTGAAAAACTGTTTTTT
CASSLLSGEKLFF
>TRBV18|TRBJ2-3|many|.
TGTGCCAGCTCACGACTCCTTTCAGATACGCAGTATTTT
CASSRLLSDTQYF
>TRBV18|TRBJ2-1|.|TRBD2
TGTGCCAGCTCACCTCTAGCGGGGTTTGATGAGCAGTTCTTC
CASSPLAGFDEQFF
>TRBV7-2|TRBJ1-4|.|.
TGTGCCAGCCAGATTCCAAAGGGGGGGAAGGGGAGTGAAAAACTGTTTTTT
CASQIPKGGKGSEKLFF
>TRBV20-1|TRBJ2-1|many|.
TGCAGTGCTCTCCCAGGCGGGGGCGACTACAATGAGCAGTTCTTC
CSALPGGGDYNEQFF
>TRBV7-3|TRBJ2-3|many|TRBD2
TGTGCCAGCAGCTTGGGGGGGTTCACAGATACGCAGTATTTT
CASSLGGFTDTQYF
>TRBV19|TRBJ1-5|many|.
TGTGCCAGTTCCCCCGTAGATCACCCCCAGCATTTT
CASSPVDHPQHF
>TRBV19|TRBJ2-7|.|TRBD2
TGTGCCAGTAGTATGGACCCGGGACTAGCTCGCGAGCAGTACTTC
CASSMDPGLAREQYF
>TRBV12-3/TRBV12-4|TRBJ1-2|.|.
TGTGCCAGCAGTCTGGGACTGTTCTATGGCTACACCTTC
CASSLGLFYGYTF
>TRBV11-2|TRBJ1-2|many|.
TGTGCCAGCAGCTACCGGACAGTCACAAACTATGGCTACACCTTC
CASSYRTVTNYGYTF
>TRBV6-2/TRBV6-3|TRBJ1-6|many|.
TGTGCCAGCAGTTCCGGAAGCAGCTCCTATAATTCACCCCTCCACTTT
CASSSGSSSYNSPLHF
>TRBV29-1|TRBJ1-2|.|.
TGCAGCGTTGTGAGGGGAAACTATGGCTACACCTTC
CSVVRGNYGYTF
>TRBV5-4|TRBJ1-1|many|.
TGTGCCAGCAGGCCGGAGGCAGCGCATTCTGAAGCTTTCTTT
CASRPEAAHSEAFF
>TRBV20-1|TRBJ1-2|many|.
TGCAGTGCTTCCAACCGCCAGGGTGTAGGAGAGGGCTACACCTTC
CSASNRQGVGEGYTF
>TRBV10-3|TRBJ1-6|many|TRBD1
TGTGCCATCAGTGAGTCGGACAGGATGAATTCACCCCTCCACTTT
CAISESDRMNSPLHF
>TRBV12-3/TRBV12-4|TRBJ1-1|many|TRBD1
TGTGCCAGCAGTAGACGACAGGGAGGAGGGAGTGAAGCTTTCTTT
CASSRRQGGGSEAFF
>TRBV6-5|TRBJ1-2|many|TRBD1
TGTGCCAGCAAGGCCAGACAGGGAAACTATGGCTACACCTTC
CASKARQGNYGYTF
>TRBV3-1|TRBJ1-2|many|.
TGTGCCAGCAGCCAAGTTTTAAACTATGGCTACACCTTC
CASSQVLNYGYTF
>TRBV2|TRBJ2-4|many|.
TGTGCCAGCAGTGAAGACAGAGCGACCGGCAAAAACATTCAGTACTTC
CASSEDRATGKNIQYF
>TRBV5-1|TRBJ2-1|few|TRBD1
TGCGCCAGCAGCTCGGGACAGGGGAATGAGCAGTTCTTC
CASSSGQGNEQFF
>TRBV19|TRBJ1-2|many|.
TGTGCCAGTAGTATGGGAAGTCGGACAGCTAACTATGGCTACACCTTC
CASSMGSRTANYGYTF
>TRBV7-2|TRBJ2-3|few|.
TGTGCCAGCAGCGAGATACTAACAGATACGCAGTATTTT
CASSEILTDTQYF
>TRBV7-9|TRBJ1-4|many|.
TGTGCCAGCAGCGGGTATGAAAAACTGTTTTTT
CASSGYEKLFF
>TRBV19|TRBJ1-1|few|TRBD1
TGTGCCAGTAGTCTTGGCTGGGACAGGACTGGGACTGAAGCTTTCTTT
CASSLGWDRTGTEAFF
>TRBV5-1|TRBJ1-1|few|.
TGCGCCACCCGACAGTTCATGAACACTGAAGCTTTCTTT
CATRQFMNTEAFF
>TRBV6-5|TRBJ1-6|few|.
TGTGCCAGCAGCCTCGACTGGGACGTGATTAATTCACCCCTCCACTTT
CASSLDWDVINSPLHF